This entry lists 10 T cell receptor beta chains sequenced from one sample in a study of T cell repertoires in cytomegalovirus infection. Using its own MiXCR run on the reads, TCRdb lists one record per CDR3 protein. The sample contains roughly 700,000 distinct CDR3 sequences, around 30% of which appear only once. Their antigens remain unidentified. The sequencing here drew on cultured PBMCs, taken from culture after CMV antigen stimulation. Receptors were obtained from a human donor in good health (CMV status not recorded). Some clones in this sample may be carry-over from other donors' samples.

This chain connects TRBV6-6 to TRBJ1-2; D is unresolved. Between the trimmed V and J ends, which lost 3 bases and 8 bases, there was a span of 4 bases. Germline-derived CDR1 and CDR2 are MNHNY and SVGAGI (reference sequence). The CDR3 extends over 10 amino acids. In DNA, the CDR3 is TGTGCCAGCAGTTATGACGGCTACACCTTC. Protein sequence: CASSYDGYTF.

V gene TRBV20-1 combines with J gene TRBJ2-1; the D is unclear. CDR3 length: 12 residues. Trimming stripped 3 bases from V and 8 bases from J, with 11 bases between. CDR1 DFQATT and CDR2 SNEGSKA come from the germline V gene (reference sequence). This CDR3 is CSASGALDEQFF. Written as DNA, the CDR3 is TGCAGTGCTAGTGGCGCCCTCGATGAGCAGTTCTTC.

The J gene is TRBJ2-2, the V gene TRBV7-6; no reliable D call. CDR1 is SGHVS and CDR2 is FNYEAQ in the germline V gene. The CDR3 is 15 amino acids. V lost 5 bases and J 6 bases, leaving 16 bases between the germline ends. The CDR3 sequence: CASSQNQVSSGELFF. The CDR3 nucleotides are TGTGCCAGCAGCCAAAATCAGGTTTCTTCCGGGGAGCTGTTTTTT. Supplemented by reference TRBV7-6 and TRBJ2-2, the full variable domain reads GAGVSQSPRYKVTKRGQDVALRCDPISGHVSLYWYRQALGQGPEFLTYFNYEAQQDKSGLPNDRFSAERPEGSISTLTIQRTEQRDSAMYRCASSQNQVSSGELFFGEGSRLTVL.

This chain uses TRBV2 with TRBJ1-4; no clear D gene. Germline lookup yields CDR1 SNHLY and CDR2 FYNNEI. The CDR3 has 13 residues. V lost 7 bases and J 7 bases, leaving 13 bases between the germline ends. The CDR3 region has the DNA TGTGCCAGCACAGCTTGGCTGGGTGAAAAACTGTTTTTT. Encoded protein: CASTAWLGEKLFF.

The CDR3 DNA follows: TGTGCCAGCAGTTCTCTCGGACAGACAAACTATGGCTACACCTTC. It translates to CASSSLGQTNYGYTF. The chain combines TRBV12-3 or TRBV12-4 with TRBJ1-2; the D gene is possibly TRBD1 (6 bases). This CDR3 is 15 amino acids long. V gave up 4 bases and J gave up 2 bases, with 14 bases separating them.

This clonotype occurred a few times. The chain combines TRBV7-2 with TRBJ1-1; TRBD1 matches 7 bases. With V trimmed by 5 bases and J by 2 bases, 5 bases remained unmatched. Germline CDR1 and CDR2: SGHTA and FQGNSA. CDR3 length: 14 amino acids. The CDR3 region is CASSTDRDNTEAFF. CDR3 DNA sequence: TGTGCCAGCAGCACAGACAGGGATAACACTGAAGCTTTCTTT.

This clonotype has only a few counts. V usage is TRBV10-3 and J usage is TRBJ1-4, with a tentative D call TRBD1 (6 bases). CDR3 length: 18 amino acids. From germline, CDR1 is ENHRY and CDR2 SYGVKD. The V gene lost 3 bases and the J gene lost 8 bases, with 25 bases spanning the gap. The CDR3 loop is CAISDPTLGGRSGEKLFF. CDR3 DNA: TGTGCCATCAGTGACCCGACCTTAGGGGGACGGAGCGGAGAAAAACTGTTTTTT.

This clonotype was picked up a small number of times. The V call is TRBV20-1, the J call TRBJ2-5; tentative D call: TRBD2 (7 bases). This CDR3 is built from 19 residues. Germline V gives CDR1 DFQATT, CDR2 SNEGSKA (reference sequence). V lost 6 bases and J lost 7, with 36 bases in between. The CDR3 bases are TGCAGTGCAGAAAAGGGAGGTGCGGGGGACATAAAAGAATTTGGGACCCAGTACTTC. It is translated as CSAEKGGAGDIKEFGTQYF.

The chain has TRBV15 and TRBJ1-2; 8 positions agree with TRBD1. Germline CDR1 LNHNV, CDR2 YYDKDF (reference sequence). The CDR3 has 13 amino acids. The junction had 7 bases not matched to a gene; V was cut back by 5 bases and J by 8 bases. The CDR3: CATSPGTGKGYTF. The CDR3 nucleotides are TGTGCCACCAGCCCCGGGACAGGCAAGGGCTACACCTTC.

This clonotype was seen only once. The V and J genes are TRBV5-6 and TRBJ2-3; D call uncertain. The CDR3 extends over 15 amino acids. Germline CDR1 reads SGHDT; CDR2 reads YYEEEE. V was clipped by 5 bases and J by 1 base, with 14 bases between them. The CDR3 region has the DNA TGTGCCAGCAGATACCTACCCGGGCGCACAGATACGCAGTATTTT. Encoded protein: CASRYLPGRTDTQYF. Combining the CDR3 with reference TRBV5-6 and TRBJ2-3 gives the whole variable domain DAGVTQSPTHLIKTRGQQVTLRCSPKSGHDTVSWYQQALGQGPQFIFQYYEEEERQRGNFPDRFSGHQFPNYSSELNVNALLLGDSALYLCASRYLPGRTDTQYFGPGTRLTVL.